This TCR beta chain was observed in a study of T cell changes during pregnancy in multiple sclerosis. Trimming removed 6 bases from V and 10 bases from J; junction bases left unmatched: 11. Germline assignment: CDR1 SNHLY and CDR2 FYNNEI. The CDR3 is made up of 13 amino acids. Here immunoSEQ multiplex PCR was the method, and the copy in TCRdb shows in-frame clones only, minus some. The sample lists 35,000 to 50,000 clones; 85% to 90% were seen once. This clonotype originated in a female donor in good health, enrolled as a control in a pregnancy study. The chain joins TRBV2 to TRBJ1-2, with 7 bases aligning to TRBD1. The sequences come from peripheral blood, collected in the second trimester of pregnancy. The CDR3 loop is CASSENRDRYYTF. The CDR3 region has the DNA TGTGCCAGCAGCGAAAATCGGGACAGATACTACACCTTC.